These 26 T cell receptor beta chains came from one sample sequenced in a study of CD8 T cells in ankylosing spondylitis. TCRdb reanalysed the 5' RACE reads using MiXCR and keeps one entry per CDR3 protein. The data contain about 250,000 distinct CDR3 sequences, under 35% of them seen just once; the ten biggest clones take up about 4.2%. The source material was blood, either unsorted or a sorted T cell fraction (not recorded which). The source of these receptors is a male donor with ankylosing spondylitis or in good health (not recorded which).

The chain recombines TRBV3-1 with TRBJ2-3; D remains unclear. The CDR3 length is 12 residues. Germline V gene data show CDR1 as LGHDT and CDR2 as YNNKEL (reference sequence). V gave up 5 bases and J gave up 10 bases, with 13 bases separating them. The CDR3 reads CASSWGGVPQYF. CDR3 nucleotide sequence: TGTGCCAGCAGCTGGGGTGGGGTACCGCAGTATTTT.

J is TRBJ2-1 and V is TRBV24-1, with 10 bases fitting TRBD2. This CDR3 has 17 amino acids. Trimming removed 9 bases from V and 1 base from J; junction bases left unmatched: 11. CDR1 is KGHDR, CDR2 SFDVKD, per germline. CDR3 DNA sequence: TGTGCCACCGCGCGGAGCGGGGGGGTTGGGTCCTACAATGAGCAGTTCTTC. Translation: CATARSGGVGSYNEQFF.

This clonotype appeared a few times. This chain links TRBV12-3 or TRBV12-4 with TRBJ1-2; D is perhaps TRBD1 (5 bases). CDR3 length equals 14 residues. V lost 3 bases and J lost 3, with 11 bases in between. For the CDR3, the DNA is TGTGCCAGCAGTTTGTATGGGGGGGACTATGGCTACACCTTC. Translated, it gives CASSLYGGDYGYTF.

The V and J genes are TRBV18 and TRBJ2-3, with TRBD1 matching over 7 bases. CDR1 is KGHSH and CDR2 is LQKENI in the germline V gene. The CDR3 extends over 16 amino acids. The junction had 9 bases not matched to a gene; V was cut back by 6 bases and J by 0 bases. The CDR3 reads CASSPGQLTSTDTQYF. The CDR3 DNA reads as TGTGCCAGCTCCCCGGGACAGCTAACTAGCACAGATACGCAGTATTTT.

V usage is TRBV4-2 and J usage is TRBJ2-5, with 9 bases aligning to TRBD2. From germline, CDR1 is LGHNA and CDR2 YNFKEQ. The CDR3 sequence is 15 residues long. V was clipped by 0 bases and J by 1 base; unmatched bases: 0. The CDR3: CASSQERGGQETQYF. Written as DNA, the CDR3 is TGTGCCAGCAGCCAAGAGCGGGGGGGCCAAGAGACCCAGTACTTC.

The chain uses TRBV29-1 and TRBJ1-1; possibly TRBD1 for D (5 bases). Germline V gene sequence: CDR1 SQVTM, CDR2 ANQGSEA. Trimming cost V 7 bases and J 1 base, with 16 bases left between them. The CDR3 length is 14 residues. The CDR3 loop reads CSAGGTAENTEAFF. The CDR3, as DNA: TGCAGCGCTGGGGGGACCGCAGAGAACACTGAAGCTTTCTTT.

The V call is TRBV10-3, the J call TRBJ2-7; D not certain. The germline CDR1 and CDR2 sequences are ENHRY and SYGVKD. The length of the CDR3 is 13 residues. Deletions cut 5 bases from V and 4 bases from J, with 12 bases between. DNA for the CDR3: TGTGCCATCAGTAACAGAGCCGAATACGAGCAGTACTTC. Translating gives CAISNRAEYEQYF.

In its sample, this clonotype was seen a few times. The V call is TRBV3-1, the J call TRBJ2-5; D is possibly TRBD1 or TRBD2 (7 bases each). The germline V gene encodes CDR1 LGHDT and CDR2 YNNKEL (reference sequence). The V end lost 1 base, the J end lost 0 bases, and 24 bases lay between the germline ends. CDR3 length equals 20 residues. CDR3 in amino acids: CASSQVWEGDSGPYQETQYF. CDR3 nucleotide sequence: TGTGCCAGCAGCCAAGTGTGGGAGGGGGACAGCGGCCCGTACCAAGAGACCCAGTACTTC.

V gene TRBV20-1 combines with J gene TRBJ2-5, with 7 bases lining up with TRBD2. This CDR3 has 14 amino acids. J gave up 4 bases and V 6 bases, and 11 bases lay outside the gene matches. The germline V gene has CDR1 DFQATT and CDR2 SNEGSKA (reference sequence). CDR3 DNA sequence: TGCAGTGCCAGGGCCAGCGGGGCTCTAGAGACCCAGTACTTC. Protein product: CSARASGALETQYF.

This clonotype has just a few counts. The V and J genes are TRBV7-2 and TRBJ2-1; 9 nucleotides match TRBD1. The trim removed 4 bases at V and 9 bases at J, leaving 4 bases unmatched. Germline CDR1 SGHTA, CDR2 FQGNSA. This CDR3 contains 13 residues. The CDR3 region has the DNA TGTGCCAGCAGCTCACAGGGGGCAGGTGAGCAGTTCTTC. As protein: CASSSQGAGEQFF.

This chain joins TRBV27 and TRBJ1-5; D call uncertain. Trimming cost V 5 bases and J 4 bases, with 15 bases left between them. The CDR3 contains 15 residues. Germline CDR1 MNHEY, CDR2 SMNVEV (reference sequence). The CDR3 nucleotides read TGTGCCAGCAGTCTCGACGGGAGGCCTAATCAGCCCCAGCATTTT. Amino acid sequence: CASSLDGRPNQPQHF.

The chain recombines TRBV5-8 with TRBJ2-5; a possible D gene is TRBD2 (7 bases). Trimming removed 1 base at V and 3 bases at J, with 13 bases between. Germline CDR1 SGHTS, CDR2 YDEGEE. CDR3 size: 15 residues. CDR3 region: CASSLSGGRKETQYF. Written as DNA, the CDR3 is TGTGCCAGCAGCTTGTCGGGGGGCAGGAAAGAGACCCAGTACTTC.

This chain links TRBV3-1 with TRBJ2-7, with D perhaps matching TRBD1 (6 bases). The CDR3 runs to 14 residues. Trimming took 6 bases from V and 6 from J, leaving 18 bases between them. Germline CDR1 LGHDT, CDR2 YNNKEL (reference sequence). CDR3 sequence (DNA): TGTGCCAGCAGTGCCGAACAGGGATGGGGCGAGCAGTACTTC. It specifies CASSAEQGWGEQYF.

The chain carries TRBV20-1 and TRBJ2-5; 7 bases fit TRBD2. With V trimmed by 5 bases and J by 3 bases, 12 bases remained unmatched. The CDR3 runs to 15 residues. Looked up from germline, CDR1 is DFQATT and CDR2 is SNEGSKA (reference sequence). In nucleotides, the CDR3 is TGCAGTGCTCTCCCCGCGGTGGGGGGGAAAGAGACCCAGTACTTC. This encodes CSALPAVGGKETQYF.

Remarks on this clonotype: An end of the junction differs from the germline gene, which may be a read error. The chain is built from TRBV7-9 and TRBJ1-4; TRBD1 matches 7 bases. Germline V CDR1 and CDR2: SEHNR, FQNEAQ (reference sequence). The CDR3 runs 15 residues. CDR3 DNA: TGTGCCAGCAGCTTAGCGACAGGGACTACTGAAAAACTGTTTTTT. This codes for CASSLATGTTEKLFF.

The rearrangement uses TRBV24-1 and TRBJ2-2; D is possibly TRBD1 or TRBD2 (5 bases each). V gave up 3 bases and J gave up 6 bases, with 10 bases separating them. Germline-derived CDR1 and CDR2 are KGHDR and SFDVKD. There are 14 residues in the CDR3. CDR3 loop: CATSDPGGPGELFF. DNA of the CDR3: TGTGCCACCAGTGATCCTGGGGGTCCCGGGGAGCTGTTTTTT.

The chain has TRBV6-5 and TRBJ2-1, with TRBD2 as a possible D gene (5 bases). Looked up from germline, CDR1 is MNHEY and CDR2 is SVGAGI. The CDR3 runs 14 residues. The V end lost 3 bases, the J end lost 5 bases, and 11 bases lay between the germline ends. CDR3 region: CASSYHTGDNEQFF. The CDR3, as DNA: TGTGCCAGCAGTTATCACACCGGGGACAATGAGCAGTTCTTC.

This rearrangement joins TRBV10-3 to TRBJ1-1, with a tentative D call TRBD1 (5 bases). Per the germline V gene, CDR1 is ENHRY and CDR2 is SYGVKD. With 2 bases removed from V and 8 bases from J, the gap between germline ends came to 9 bases. The CDR3 covers 12 residues. The DNA of the CDR3 is TGTGCCATCAGTGAGACAGGCTTCGAAGCTTTCTTT. The encoded protein is CAISETGFEAFF.

This sequence joins TRBV12-3 or TRBV12-4 and TRBJ2-2, with 8 bases matching TRBD1. The CDR3 is made up of 13 amino acids. J lost 6 bases, V lost 5 bases, and 2 bases had no gene match. The CDR3: CASSNRGSGELFF. CDR3 in DNA: TGTGCCAGCAGTAACAGGGGGTCCGGGGAGCTGTTTTTT.

At least ten counts were recorded for this clonotype. The genes are TRBV20-1 and TRBJ2-5; 7 nucleotides match TRBD2. The germline V gene has CDR1 DFQATT and CDR2 SNEGSKA (reference sequence). This CDR3 is built from 15 residues. V lost 6 bases to trimming and J lost 4 bases; unmatched junction nucleotides: 14. The CDR3 reads CSATSGTTVGETQYF. CDR3 sequence (DNA): TGCAGTGCCACTTCCGGGACTACCGTCGGAGAGACCCAGTACTTC.

This sequence joins TRBV12-3 or TRBV12-4 and TRBJ2-7, with D tentatively TRBD2 (5 bases). The V and J ends lost 6 bases and 5 bases respectively, with 14 bases between them. This CDR3 has 13 amino acids. The CDR3 DNA follows: TGTGCCAGCAGACCAAGGTCAGCGGACGAGCAGTACTTC. Translating gives CASRPRSADEQYF.

Here the CDR3 DNA reads TGTGCCAGCGGGGGACAGGGTCTGGGATCGAAGGAGACCCAGTACTTC. Amino acid sequence: CASGGQGLGSKETQYF. V is TRBV28 and J is TRBJ2-5; 9 nucleotides agree with TRBD1. Per the germline V gene, CDR1 is MDHEN and CDR2 is SYDVKM. This CDR3 region has 16 residues. Trimming took 8 bases from V and 5 from J; bases not matched to a gene: 15.

The genes are TRBV21-1 and TRBJ1-1; the table's D call TRBD1 went unverified against the DNA. TRBV21-1 is recorded as a pseudogene. The CDR3 contains 16 residues. The CDR3 region is CASSAPGQGTNTEAFF. The CDR3 coding sequence is TGTGCCAGCAGCGCCCCGGGACAGGGAACGAACACTGAAGCTTTCTTT.

At least ten counts were recorded for this clonotype. This sequence joins TRBV29-1 and TRBJ1-2, with D unclear. Between the trimmed V and J ends, which lost 4 bases and 4 bases, there was a span of 13 bases. Germline V gene sequence: CDR1 SQVTM, CDR2 ANQGSEA. The CDR3 contains 13 residues. This CDR3 reads CSVVWPSGYGYTF. In DNA, the CDR3 is TGCAGCGTTGTTTGGCCTTCGGGCTATGGCTACACCTTC. Combining the CDR3 with reference TRBV29-1 and TRBJ1-2 gives the whole variable domain SAVISQKPSRDICQRGTSLTIQCQVDSQVTMMFWYRQQPGQSLTLIATANQGSEATYESGFVIDKFPISRPNLTFSTLTVSNMSPEDSSIYLCSVVWPSGYGYTFGSGTRLTVV.

The genes are TRBV7-2 and TRBJ2-1, with 9 positions matching TRBD1. Germline assignment: CDR1 SGHTA and CDR2 FQGNSA. The junction had 5 bases not matched to a gene; V was cut back by 5 bases and J by 9 bases. This CDR3 spans 13 amino acids. For the CDR3, the DNA is TGTGCCAGCAGCCGCGACAGGGGGTCTGAGCAGTTCTTC. Protein product: CASSRDRGSEQFF. The full variable domain, its missing parts supplied by reference TRBV7-2 and TRBJ2-1, is GAGVSQSPSNKVTEKGKDVELRCDPISGHTALYWYRQSLGQGLEFLIYFQGNSAPDKSGLPSDRFSAERTGGSVSTLTIQRTQQEDSAVYLCASSRDRGSEQFFGPGTRLTVL.

The chain employs TRBV7-2 and TRBJ2-5; unclear D gene. The V gene lost 5 bases and the J gene lost 2 bases, with 12 bases spanning the gap. CDR1 and CDR2 (germline): SGHTA, FQGNSA. The CDR3 consists of 14 residues. The CDR3 region is CASSLTRIQETQYF. The CDR3 nucleotides are TGTGCCAGCAGCCTGACCCGCATTCAAGAGACCCAGTACTTC.